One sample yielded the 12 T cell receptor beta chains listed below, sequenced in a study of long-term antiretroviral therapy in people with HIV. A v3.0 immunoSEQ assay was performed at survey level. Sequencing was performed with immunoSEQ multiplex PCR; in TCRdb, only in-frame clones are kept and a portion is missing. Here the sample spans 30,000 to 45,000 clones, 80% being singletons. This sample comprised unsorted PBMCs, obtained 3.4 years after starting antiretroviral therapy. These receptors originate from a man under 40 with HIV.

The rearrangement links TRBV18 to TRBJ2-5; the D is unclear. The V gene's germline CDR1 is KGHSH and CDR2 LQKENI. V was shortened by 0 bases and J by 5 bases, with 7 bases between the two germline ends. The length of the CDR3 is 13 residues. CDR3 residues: CASSPPASETQYF. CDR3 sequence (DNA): TGTGCCAGCTCACCACCGGCCTCGGAGACCCAGTACTTC.

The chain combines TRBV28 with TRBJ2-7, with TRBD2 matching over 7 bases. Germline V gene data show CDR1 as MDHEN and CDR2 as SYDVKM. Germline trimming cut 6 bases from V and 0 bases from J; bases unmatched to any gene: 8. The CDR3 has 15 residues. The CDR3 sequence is CASSPRLALSYEQYF. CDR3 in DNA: TGTGCCAGCAGCCCTAGACTAGCCCTCTCCTACGAGCAGTACTTC.

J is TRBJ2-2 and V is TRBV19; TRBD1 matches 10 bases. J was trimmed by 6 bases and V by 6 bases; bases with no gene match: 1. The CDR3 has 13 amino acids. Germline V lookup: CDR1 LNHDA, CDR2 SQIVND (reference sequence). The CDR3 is CASSGTGAGELFF. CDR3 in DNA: TGTGCCAGTAGCGGGACAGGGGCCGGGGAGCTGTTTTTT.

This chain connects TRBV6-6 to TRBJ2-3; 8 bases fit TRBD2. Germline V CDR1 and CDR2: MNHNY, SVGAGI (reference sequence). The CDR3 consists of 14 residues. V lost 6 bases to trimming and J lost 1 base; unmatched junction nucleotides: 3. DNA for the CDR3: TGTGCCAGCAGACCGGGAGGGGGCACAGATACGCAGTATTTT. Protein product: CASRPGGGTDTQYF.

The DNA of the CDR3 is TGTGCCAGCAGCACTTACAGGGCAATCAGTGAAAAACTGTTTTTT. This codes for CASSTYRAISEKLFF. V usage is TRBV7-9 and J usage is TRBJ1-4, with D tentatively TRBD1 (6 bases). In germline, CDR1 is SEHNR, CDR2 FQNEAQ (reference sequence). This CDR3 comprises 15 residues. Trimming stripped 5 bases from V and 7 bases from J, with 17 bases between.

The CDR3: CASSLDTGGGEQFF. The CDR3 bases are TGTGCCAGCAGCTTAGATACAGGGGGGGGTGAGCAGTTCTTC. The gene calls are TRBV13 and TRBJ2-1, with D possibly TRBD1 on 8 matching bases. The V and J ends lost 1 base and 9 bases respectively, with 13 bases between them. The CDR3 spans 14 residues. Germline V gene data show CDR1 as PRHDT and CDR2 as FYEKMQ (reference sequence).

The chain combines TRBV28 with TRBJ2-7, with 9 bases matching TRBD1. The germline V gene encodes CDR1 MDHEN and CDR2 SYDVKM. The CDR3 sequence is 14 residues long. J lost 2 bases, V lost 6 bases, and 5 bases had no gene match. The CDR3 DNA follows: TGTGCCAGCAGACAGACAGGGGGTGCCTACGAGCAGTACTTC. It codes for CASRQTGGAYEQYF.

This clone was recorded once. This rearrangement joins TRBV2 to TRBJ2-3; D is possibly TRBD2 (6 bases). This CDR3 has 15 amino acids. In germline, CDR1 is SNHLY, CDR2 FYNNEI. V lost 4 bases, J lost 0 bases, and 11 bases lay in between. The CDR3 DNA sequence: TGTGCCAGCAGTGGACTAGACTTTAGCACAGATACGCAGTATTTT. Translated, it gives CASSGLDFSTDTQYF.

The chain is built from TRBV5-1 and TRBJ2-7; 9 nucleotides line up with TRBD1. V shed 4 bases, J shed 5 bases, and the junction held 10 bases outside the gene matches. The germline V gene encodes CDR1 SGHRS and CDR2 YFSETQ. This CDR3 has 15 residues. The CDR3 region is CASSKPMGQGHEQYF. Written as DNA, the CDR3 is TGCGCCAGCAGCAAACCCATGGGACAGGGCCACGAGCAGTACTTC.

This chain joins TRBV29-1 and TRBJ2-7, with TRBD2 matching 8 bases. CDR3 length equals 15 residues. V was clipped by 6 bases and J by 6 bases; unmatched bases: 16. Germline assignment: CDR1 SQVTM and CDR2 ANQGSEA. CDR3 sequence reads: CSVGGGRAGVGEQYF. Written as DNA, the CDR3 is TGCAGCGTGGGGGGAGGTAGAGCGGGAGTCGGCGAGCAGTACTTC.

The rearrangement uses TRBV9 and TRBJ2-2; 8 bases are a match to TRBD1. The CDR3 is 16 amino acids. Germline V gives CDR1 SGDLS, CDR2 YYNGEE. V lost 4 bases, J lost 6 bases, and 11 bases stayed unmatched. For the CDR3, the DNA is TGTGCCAGCAGCCCAGCCGGACAGGGTGGCGCCGGGGAGCTGTTTTTT. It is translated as CASSPAGQGGAGELFF.

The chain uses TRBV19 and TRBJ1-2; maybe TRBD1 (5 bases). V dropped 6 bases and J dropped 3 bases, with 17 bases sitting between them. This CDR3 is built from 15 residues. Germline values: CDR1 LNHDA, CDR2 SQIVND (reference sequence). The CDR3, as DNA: TGTGCCAGTAGCGACGAGCGGGGGATCTACTATGGCTACACCTTC. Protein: CASSDERGIYYGYTF.